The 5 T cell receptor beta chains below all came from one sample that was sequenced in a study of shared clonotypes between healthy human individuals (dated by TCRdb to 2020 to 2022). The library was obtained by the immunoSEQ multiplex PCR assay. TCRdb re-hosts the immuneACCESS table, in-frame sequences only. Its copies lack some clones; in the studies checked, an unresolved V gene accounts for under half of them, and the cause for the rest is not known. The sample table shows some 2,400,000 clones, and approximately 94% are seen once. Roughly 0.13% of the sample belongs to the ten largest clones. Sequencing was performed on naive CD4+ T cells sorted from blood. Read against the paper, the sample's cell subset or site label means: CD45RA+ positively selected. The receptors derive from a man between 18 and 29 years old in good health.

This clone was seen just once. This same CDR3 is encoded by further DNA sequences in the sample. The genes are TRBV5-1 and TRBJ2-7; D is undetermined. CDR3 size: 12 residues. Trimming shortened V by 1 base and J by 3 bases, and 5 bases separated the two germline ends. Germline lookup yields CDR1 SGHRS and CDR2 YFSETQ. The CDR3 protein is CASSLLGYEQYF. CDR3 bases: TGCGCCAGCAGCTTGTTAGGCTACGAGCAGTACTTC.

CDR3 nucleotides: TGCAGCGTTGGACAGGGGCGCCACGAGCAGTACTTC. Its translation is CSVGQGRHEQYF. This rearrangement joins TRBV29-1 to TRBJ2-7; the match to TRBD1 covers 8 bases. This CDR3 is built from 12 residues. Looked up from germline, CDR1 is SQVTM and CDR2 is ANQGSEA. V was pared by 4 bases and J by 5 bases, with 4 bases of the junction left unmatched.

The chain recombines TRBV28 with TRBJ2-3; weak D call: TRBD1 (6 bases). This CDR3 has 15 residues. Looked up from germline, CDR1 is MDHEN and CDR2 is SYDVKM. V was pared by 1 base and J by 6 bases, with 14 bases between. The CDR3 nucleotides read TGTGCCAGCAGTTTATACAGGGATTTTTCTGATACGCAGTATTTT. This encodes CASSLYRDFSDTQYF.

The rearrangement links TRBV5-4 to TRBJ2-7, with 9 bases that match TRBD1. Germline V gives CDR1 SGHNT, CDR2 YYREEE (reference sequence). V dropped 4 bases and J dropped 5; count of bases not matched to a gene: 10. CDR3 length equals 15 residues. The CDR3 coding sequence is TGTGCCAGCAGCCAGACCGGGACAGGGAGCCACGAGCAGTACTTC. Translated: CASSQTGTGSHEQYF. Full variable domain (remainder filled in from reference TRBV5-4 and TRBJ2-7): ETGVTQSPTHLIKTRGQQVTLRCSSQSGHNTVSWYQQALGQGPQFIFQYYREEENGRGNFPPRFSGLQFPNYSSELNVNALELDDSALYLCASSQTGTGSHEQYFGPGTRLTVT.

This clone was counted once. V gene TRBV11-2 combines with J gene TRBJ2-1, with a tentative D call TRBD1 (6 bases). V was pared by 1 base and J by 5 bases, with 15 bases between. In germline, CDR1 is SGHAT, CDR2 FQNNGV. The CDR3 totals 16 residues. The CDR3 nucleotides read TGTGCCAGCAGCTTAGTTCCAGGGGTTAGAGACAATGAGCAGTTCTTC. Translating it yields CASSLVPGVRDNEQFF.